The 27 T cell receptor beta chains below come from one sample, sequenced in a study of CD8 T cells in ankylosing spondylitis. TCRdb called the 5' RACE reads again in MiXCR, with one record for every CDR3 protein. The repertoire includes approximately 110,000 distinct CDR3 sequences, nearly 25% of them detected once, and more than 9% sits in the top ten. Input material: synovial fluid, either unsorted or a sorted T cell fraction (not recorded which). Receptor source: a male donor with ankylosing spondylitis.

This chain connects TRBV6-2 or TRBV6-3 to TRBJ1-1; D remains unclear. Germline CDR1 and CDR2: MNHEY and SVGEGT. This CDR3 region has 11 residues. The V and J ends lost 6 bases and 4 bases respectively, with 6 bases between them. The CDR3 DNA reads TGTGCCAGCAGCATACTCACTGAAGCTTTCTTT. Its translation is CASSILTEAFF.

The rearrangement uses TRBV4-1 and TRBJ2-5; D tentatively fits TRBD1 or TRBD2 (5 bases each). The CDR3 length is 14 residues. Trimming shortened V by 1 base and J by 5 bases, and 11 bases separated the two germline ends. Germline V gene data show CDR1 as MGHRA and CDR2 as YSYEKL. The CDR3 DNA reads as TGCGCCAGCAGCCAAGTGGGGGTAGCGGAGACCCAGTACTTC. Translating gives CASSQVGVAETQYF.

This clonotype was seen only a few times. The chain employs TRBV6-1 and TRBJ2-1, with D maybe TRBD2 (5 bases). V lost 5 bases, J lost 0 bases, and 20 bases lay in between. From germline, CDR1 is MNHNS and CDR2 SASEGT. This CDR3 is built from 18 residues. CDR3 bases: TGTGCCAGCAGTCGGGCAGAGGATAGCGTCAGCTCCTACAATGAGCAGTTCTTC. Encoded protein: CASSRAEDSVSSYNEQFF.

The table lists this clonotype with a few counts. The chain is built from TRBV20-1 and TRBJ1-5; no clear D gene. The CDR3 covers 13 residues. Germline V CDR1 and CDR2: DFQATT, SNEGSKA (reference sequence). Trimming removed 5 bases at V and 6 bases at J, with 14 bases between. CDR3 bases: TGCAGTGCTGAACCCGGGAGGGTTCAGCCCCAGCATTTT. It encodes CSAEPGRVQPQHF.

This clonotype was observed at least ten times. The CDR3 loop is CASSFGRGSYEQYF. In nucleotides, the CDR3 is TGTGCCAGCAGTTTTGGCAGGGGATCCTACGAGCAGTACTTC. V gene TRBV28 combines with J gene TRBJ2-7; TRBD1 is a possible D gene (6 bases). The CDR3 is made up of 14 amino acids. V shed 3 bases and J shed 1 base, with 10 bases lying between them. Looked up from germline, CDR1 is MDHEN and CDR2 is SYDVKM.

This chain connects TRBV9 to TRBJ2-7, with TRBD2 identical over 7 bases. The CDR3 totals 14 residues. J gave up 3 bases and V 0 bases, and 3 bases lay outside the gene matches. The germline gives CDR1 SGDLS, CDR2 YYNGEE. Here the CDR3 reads CASSVASSGYEQYF. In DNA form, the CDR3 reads TGTGCCAGCAGCGTAGCGTCTAGCGGCTACGAGCAGTACTTC.

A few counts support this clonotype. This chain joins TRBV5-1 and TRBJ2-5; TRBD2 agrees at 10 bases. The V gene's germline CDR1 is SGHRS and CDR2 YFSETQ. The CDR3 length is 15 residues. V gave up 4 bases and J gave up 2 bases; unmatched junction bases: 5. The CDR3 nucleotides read TGCGCCAGCAGCACCGGGACTAGCGAGCAAGAGACCCAGTACTTC. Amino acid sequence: CASSTGTSEQETQYF.

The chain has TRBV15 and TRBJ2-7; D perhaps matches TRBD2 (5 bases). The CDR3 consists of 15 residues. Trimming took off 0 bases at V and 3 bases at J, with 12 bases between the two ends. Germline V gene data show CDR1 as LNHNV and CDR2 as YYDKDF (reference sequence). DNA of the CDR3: TGTGCCACCAGCAGAGATCACGGGGAACGCTACGAGCAGTACGTC. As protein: CATSRDHGERYEQYV.

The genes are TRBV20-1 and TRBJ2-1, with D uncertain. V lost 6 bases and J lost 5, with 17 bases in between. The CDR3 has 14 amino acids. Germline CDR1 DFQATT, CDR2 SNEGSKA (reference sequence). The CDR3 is CSAPDHLGHNEQFF. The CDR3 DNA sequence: TGCAGTGCCCCCGACCATTTGGGTCACAATGAGCAGTTCTTC.

The DNA for the CDR3 is TGCAGTGCGGAGCAGGGGCGTCAGCCCCAGCATTTT. It yields the protein CSAEQGRQPQHF. The chain recombines TRBV20-1 with TRBJ1-5; weak D call: TRBD1 (6 bases). The CDR3 spans 12 residues. Germline lookup yields CDR1 DFQATT and CDR2 SNEGSKA (reference sequence). Trimming left V 6 bases short and J 6 bases short, with 12 bases between.

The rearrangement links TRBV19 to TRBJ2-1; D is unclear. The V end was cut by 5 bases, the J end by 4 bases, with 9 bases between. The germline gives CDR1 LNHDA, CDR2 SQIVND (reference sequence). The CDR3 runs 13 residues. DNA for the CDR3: TGTGCCAGTAGTTTTGCAGGATACAATGAGCAGTTCTTC. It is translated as CASSFAGYNEQFF.

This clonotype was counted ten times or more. The DNA for the CDR3 is TGCAGTGCTATGACAGGGGTTAATGAGCAGTTCTTC. Translation: CSAMTGVNEQFF. The chain employs TRBV20-1 and TRBJ2-1; TRBD1 agrees at 8 bases. The germline V gene has CDR1 DFQATT and CDR2 SNEGSKA (reference sequence). With 4 bases clipped from V and 7 bases from J, the junction kept 3 bases outside the gene matches. The CDR3 covers 12 residues.

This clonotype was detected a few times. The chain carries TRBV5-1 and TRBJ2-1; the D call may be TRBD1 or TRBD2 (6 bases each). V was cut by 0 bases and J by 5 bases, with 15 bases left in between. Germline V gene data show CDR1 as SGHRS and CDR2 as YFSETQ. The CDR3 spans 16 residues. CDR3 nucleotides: TGCGCCAGCAGCTTGGGGGGGGCTAGACTGAACAATGAGCAGTTCTTC. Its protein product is CASSLGGARLNNEQFF.

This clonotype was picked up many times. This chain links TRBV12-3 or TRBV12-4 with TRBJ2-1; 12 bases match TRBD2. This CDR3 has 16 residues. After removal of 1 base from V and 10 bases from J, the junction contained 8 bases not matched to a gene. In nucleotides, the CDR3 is TGTGCCAGCAGTTTAGGCGGGACTAGCGGGTTCATGGAGCAGTTCTTC. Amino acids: CASSLGGTSGFMEQFF.

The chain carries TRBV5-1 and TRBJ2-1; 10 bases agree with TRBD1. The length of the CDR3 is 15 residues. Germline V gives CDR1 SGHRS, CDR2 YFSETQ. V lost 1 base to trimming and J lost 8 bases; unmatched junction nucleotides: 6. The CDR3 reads CASSLIRTGGDEQFF. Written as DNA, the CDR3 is TGCGCCAGCAGCTTGATACGGACAGGGGGTGATGAGCAGTTCTTC.

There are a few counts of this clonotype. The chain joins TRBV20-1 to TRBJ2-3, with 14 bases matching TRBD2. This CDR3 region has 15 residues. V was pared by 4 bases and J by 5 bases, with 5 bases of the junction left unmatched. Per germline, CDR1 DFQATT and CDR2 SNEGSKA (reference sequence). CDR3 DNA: TGCAGTGCTACGACTAGCGGGAGGGCCGGAGATACGCAGTATTTT. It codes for CSATTSGRAGDTQYF.

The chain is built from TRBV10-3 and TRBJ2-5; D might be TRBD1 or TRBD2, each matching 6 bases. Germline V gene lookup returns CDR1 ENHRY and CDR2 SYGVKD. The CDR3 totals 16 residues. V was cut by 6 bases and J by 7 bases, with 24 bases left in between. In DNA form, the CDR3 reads TGTGCCATCAGCCCCGACGGGAGCCGGGGGCTTGGGACCCAGTACTTC. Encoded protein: CAISPDGSRGLGTQYF.

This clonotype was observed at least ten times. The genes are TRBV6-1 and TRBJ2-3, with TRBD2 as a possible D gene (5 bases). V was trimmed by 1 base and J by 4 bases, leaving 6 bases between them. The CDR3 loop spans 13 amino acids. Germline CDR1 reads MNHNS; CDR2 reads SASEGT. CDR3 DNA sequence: TGTGCCAGCAGTGAAGGGACTTCAGATACGCAGTATTTT. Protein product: CASSEGTSDTQYF.

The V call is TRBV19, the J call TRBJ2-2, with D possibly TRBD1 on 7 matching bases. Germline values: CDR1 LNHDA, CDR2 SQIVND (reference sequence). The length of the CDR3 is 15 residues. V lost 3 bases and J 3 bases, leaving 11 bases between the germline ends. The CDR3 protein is CASSMGGQYTGELFF. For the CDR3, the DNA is TGTGCCAGTAGTATGGGGGGACAGTACACCGGGGAGCTGTTTTTT.

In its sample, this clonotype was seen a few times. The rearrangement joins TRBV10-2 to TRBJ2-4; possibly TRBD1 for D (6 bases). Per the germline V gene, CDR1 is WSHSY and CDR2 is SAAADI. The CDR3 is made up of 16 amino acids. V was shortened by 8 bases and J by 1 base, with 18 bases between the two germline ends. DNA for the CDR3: TGCGCCAGCGGGGACACTACAGTCCGGGCCAAAAACATTCAGTACTTC. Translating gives CASGDTTVRAKNIQYF.

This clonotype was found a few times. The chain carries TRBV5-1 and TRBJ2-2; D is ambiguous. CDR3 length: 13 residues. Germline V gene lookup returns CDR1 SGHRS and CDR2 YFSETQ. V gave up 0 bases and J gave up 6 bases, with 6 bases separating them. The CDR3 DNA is TGCGCCAGCAGCTTGGGCAGGTCCGGGGAGCTGTTTTTT. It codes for CASSLGRSGELFF.

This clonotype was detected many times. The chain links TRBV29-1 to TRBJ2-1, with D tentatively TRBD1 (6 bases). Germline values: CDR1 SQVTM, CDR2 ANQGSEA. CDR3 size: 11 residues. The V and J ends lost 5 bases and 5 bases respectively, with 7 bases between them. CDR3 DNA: TGCAGCGTTTGGACAGACAATGAGCAGTTCTTC. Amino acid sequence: CSVWTDNEQFF.

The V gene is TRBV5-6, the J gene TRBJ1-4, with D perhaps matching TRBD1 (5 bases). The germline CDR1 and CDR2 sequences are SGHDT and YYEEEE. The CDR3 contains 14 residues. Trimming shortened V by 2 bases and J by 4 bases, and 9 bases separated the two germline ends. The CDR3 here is CASSFPGGNEKLFF. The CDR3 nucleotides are TGTGCCAGCAGCTTTCCCGGGGGTAATGAAAAACTGTTTTTT.

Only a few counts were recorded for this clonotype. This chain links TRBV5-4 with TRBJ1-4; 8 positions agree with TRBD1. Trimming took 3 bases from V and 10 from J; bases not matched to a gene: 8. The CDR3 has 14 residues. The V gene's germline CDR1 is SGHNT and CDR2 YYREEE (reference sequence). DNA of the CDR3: TGTGCCAGCAGCTCGGGACAGGAAAGAGGAAAACTGTTTTTT. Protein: CASSSGQERGKLFF.

CDR3 residues: CASSMTGAYNSPLHF. The CDR3 nucleotides are TGTGCCAGCAGTATGACAGGGGCGTATAATTCACCCCTCCACTTT. J is TRBJ1-6 and V is TRBV12-3 or TRBV12-4; TRBD1 matches 8 bases. This CDR3 is 15 amino acids long. V shed 5 bases and J 4 bases; nucleotides not matched to a gene: 4.

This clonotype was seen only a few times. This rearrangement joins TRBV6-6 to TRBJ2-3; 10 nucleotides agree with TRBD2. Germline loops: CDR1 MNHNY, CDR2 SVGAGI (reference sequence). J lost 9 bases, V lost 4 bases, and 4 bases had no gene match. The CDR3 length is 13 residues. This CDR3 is CASSLAGGGTQYF. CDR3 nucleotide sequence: TGTGCCAGCAGTTTAGCGGGAGGTGGGACGCAGTATTTT.

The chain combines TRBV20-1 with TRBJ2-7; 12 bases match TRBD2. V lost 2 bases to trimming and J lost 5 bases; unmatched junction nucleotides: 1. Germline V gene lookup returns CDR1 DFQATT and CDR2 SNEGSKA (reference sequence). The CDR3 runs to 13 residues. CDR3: CSARRLAGDEQYV. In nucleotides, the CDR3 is TGCAGTGCTAGACGACTAGCGGGAGACGAGCAGTACGTC.